Following are 13 T cell receptor beta chains from one sample sequenced in a study of identical twins. TCRdb re-called the 5' RACE reads through MiXCR, storing one row per CDR3 protein. The sample lists some 1,700,000 distinct CDR3 sequences; around 33% were seen once. Sequenced input: cord blood. These receptors originate from a newborn girl in good health.

The sample holds many counts of this clonotype. V usage is TRBV14 and J usage is TRBJ2-1; tentatively, D is TRBD1 or TRBD2 (6 bases each). Germline V gives CDR1 SGHDN, CDR2 FVKESK. With 3 bases removed from V and 0 bases from J, the gap between germline ends came to 12 bases. This CDR3 comprises 16 residues. The DNA of the CDR3 is TGTGCCAGCAGCCACCAAGGGGGGATCTCCTACAATGAGCAGTTCTTC. Translated: CASSHQGGISYNEQFF. Combining the CDR3 with reference TRBV14 and TRBJ2-1 gives the whole variable domain EAGVTQFPSHSVIEKGQTVTLRCDPISGHDNLYWYRRVMGKEIKFLLHFVKESKQDESGMPNNRFLAERTGGTYSTLKVQPAELEDSGVYFCASSHQGGISYNEQFFGPGTRLTVL.

The V and J genes are TRBV20-1 and TRBJ2-7, with 12 bases fitting TRBD2. CDR3 length equals 15 residues. V lost 5 bases and J lost 3; bases outside the gene matches: 8. Germline V gene sequence: CDR1 DFQATT, CDR2 SNEGSKA (reference sequence). The CDR3, as DNA: TGCAGTGCTGGCCGGTCGACTAGCGGGAGCTACGAGCAGTACTTC. It encodes CSAGRSTSGSYEQYF.

This clonotype was seen ten or more times. The CDR3: CASSWDRGGSPLHF. CDR3 bases: TGTGCCAGCAGTTGGGACAGAGGGGGTTCACCCCTCCACTTT. The rearrangement links TRBV27 to TRBJ1-6; TRBD1 matches at 7 bases. Looked up from germline, CDR1 is MNHEY and CDR2 is SMNVEV (reference sequence). The CDR3 spans 14 residues. V trimming: 4 bases; J trimming: 9 bases; junction bases outside the gene matches: 6.

This clonotype was recorded a few times. This chain connects TRBV5-1 to TRBJ2-4; D remains ambiguous. Trimming shortened V by 4 bases and J by 1 base, and 15 bases separated the two germline ends. Looked up from germline, CDR1 is SGHRS and CDR2 is YFSETQ. The CDR3 is 16 amino acids. The CDR3 region has the DNA TGCGCCAGCAGCCCGTGGGTGGGCAGGGCCAAAAACATTCAGTACTTC. It yields the protein CASSPWVGRAKNIQYF.

This clonotype has just a few counts. The chain joins TRBV12-3 or TRBV12-4 to TRBJ2-1; 9 bases match TRBD1. V shed 6 bases and J 5 bases; nucleotides not matched to a gene: 5. This CDR3 has 14 amino acids. The CDR3 loop reads CASRKGQGDNEQFF. The CDR3 DNA follows: TGTGCCAGCAGGAAGGGACAGGGTGACAATGAGCAGTTCTTC.

V gene TRBV6-2 or TRBV6-3 combines with J gene TRBJ2-6; D is ambiguous. CDR1 and CDR2 from the germline V gene are MNHEY and SVGEGT. V shed 8 bases and J shed 0 bases, with 5 bases lying between them. This CDR3 has 13 amino acids. CDR3 sequence (DNA): TGTGCCAGCGAGAGCTCTGGGGCCAACGTCCTGACTTTC. Translated: CASESSGANVLTF.

The gene calls are TRBV20-1 and TRBJ1-3; the D is unclear. Trimming stripped 7 bases from V and 0 bases from J, with 7 bases between. The germline V gene has CDR1 DFQATT and CDR2 SNEGSKA (reference sequence). This CDR3 is 12 amino acids long. The DNA for the CDR3 is TGCAGTGTTGATCACTCTGGAAACACCATATATTTT. Residues: CSVDHSGNTIYF.

With regard to this clonotype: An end of the junction does not agree with germline; a read error may underlie this. This rearrangement joins TRBV20-1 to TRBJ1-6; D possibly corresponds to TRBD1 (6 bases). This CDR3 comprises 15 residues. Germline CDR1 reads DFQATT; CDR2 reads SNEGSKA (reference sequence). The CDR3 loop reads CSARGHRTVNSPPHF. The CDR3 DNA is TGCAGTGCTAGGGGACACAGGACCGTGAATTCACCCCCCCACTTT.

The chain couples TRBV7-9 to TRBJ2-7; 10 positions agree with TRBD2. The CDR3 covers 16 residues. The trim removed 5 bases at V and 2 bases at J, leaving 9 bases unmatched. The V gene's germline CDR1 is SEHNR and CDR2 FQNEAQ (reference sequence). CDR3 nucleotides: TGTGCCAGCAGCAACAAACTAGCGGGAACCCCCTACGAGCAGTACTTC. Translated: CASSNKLAGTPYEQYF.

This clonotype was counted only a few times. This rearrangement joins TRBV12-5 to TRBJ2-1; D unclear. The CDR3 extends over 16 amino acids. Trimming pared 1 base from V and 0 bases from J, leaving 10 bases between. Germline CDR1 reads LGHNT; CDR2 reads FRNRAP. The CDR3 DNA sequence: TGTGCTAGTGGTTTGGGGGGAAGTGGCTCCTACAATGAGCAGTTCTTC. The encoded protein is CASGLGGSGSYNEQFF.

The chain links TRBV2 to TRBJ2-7, with TRBD2 identical over 13 bases. The CDR3 is made up of 15 amino acids. CDR1 is SNHLY and CDR2 is FYNNEI in the germline V gene. With V trimmed by 6 bases and J by 5 bases, 7 bases remained unmatched. This chain's CDR3 is CASRELAGGPHEQYF. The CDR3 DNA is TGTGCCAGCAGGGAACTAGCGGGAGGGCCCCACGAGCAGTACTTC.

This clonotype was picked up a small number of times. J is TRBJ2-2 and V is TRBV20-1, with unresolved D. This CDR3 has 11 amino acids. Germline V lookup: CDR1 DFQATT, CDR2 SNEGSKA (reference sequence). The V gene lost 4 bases and the J gene lost 4 bases, with 4 bases spanning the gap. CDR3 sequence: CSAKGTGELFF. The CDR3 DNA sequence: TGCAGTGCTAAAGGCACCGGGGAGCTGTTTTTT.

The rearrangement uses TRBV12-3 or TRBV12-4 and TRBJ1-5, with D hard to call. The V and J ends lost 7 bases and 3 bases respectively, with 7 bases between them. This CDR3 is built from 12 residues. CDR3 DNA: TGTGCCAGCACCGCCAACAATCAGCCCCAGCATTTT. Protein sequence: CASTANNQPQHF.